This TCR beta chain was recovered during a study of cytomegalovirus exposure and HLA in healthy donors. Study in general: An earlier analysis identified approximately 110 million unique TCR beta sequences in approximately 190 million T cells.

Donors showed nominal health when sampled, although they likely had unrecorded immune exposures. PCR employed 60 Vbeta and 13 Jbeta primers. TCRdb keeps only in-frame clones here, not all; method: immunoSEQ multiplex PCR. Among around 150,000 clones listed, around 69% were seen once. Germline V gene lookup returns CDR1 SQVTM and CDR2 ANQGSEA. CDR3 length: 14 residues. Losses at the gene ends were 3 bases for V and 4 bases for J; bases not matched to a gene: 7. Sequencing was carried out using PBMCs. The chain couples TRBV29-1 to TRBJ2-3, with TRBD2 matching over 7 bases. The receptor comes from a woman in her 30s in good health and CMV-seronegative. The CDR3 nucleotides are TGCAGCGTTGAGATAGGGAGGGATTCAGATACGCAGTATTTT. Amino acid sequence: CSVEIGRDSDTQYF.